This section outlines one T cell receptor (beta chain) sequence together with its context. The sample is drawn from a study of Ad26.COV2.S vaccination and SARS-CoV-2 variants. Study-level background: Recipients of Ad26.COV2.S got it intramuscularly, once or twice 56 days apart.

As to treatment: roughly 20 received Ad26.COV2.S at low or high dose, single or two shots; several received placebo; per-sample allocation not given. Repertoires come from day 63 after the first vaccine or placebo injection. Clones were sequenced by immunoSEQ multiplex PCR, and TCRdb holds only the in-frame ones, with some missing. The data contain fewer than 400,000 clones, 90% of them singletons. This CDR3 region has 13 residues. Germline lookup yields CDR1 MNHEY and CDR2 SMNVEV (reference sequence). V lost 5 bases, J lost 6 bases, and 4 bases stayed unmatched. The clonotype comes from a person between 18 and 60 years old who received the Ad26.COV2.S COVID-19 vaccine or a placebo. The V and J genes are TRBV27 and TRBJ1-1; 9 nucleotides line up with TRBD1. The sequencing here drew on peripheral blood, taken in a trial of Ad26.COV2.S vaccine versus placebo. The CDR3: CASSLTGGPEAFF. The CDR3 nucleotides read TGTGCCAGCAGTCTCACAGGGGGCCCTGAAGCTTTCTTT.